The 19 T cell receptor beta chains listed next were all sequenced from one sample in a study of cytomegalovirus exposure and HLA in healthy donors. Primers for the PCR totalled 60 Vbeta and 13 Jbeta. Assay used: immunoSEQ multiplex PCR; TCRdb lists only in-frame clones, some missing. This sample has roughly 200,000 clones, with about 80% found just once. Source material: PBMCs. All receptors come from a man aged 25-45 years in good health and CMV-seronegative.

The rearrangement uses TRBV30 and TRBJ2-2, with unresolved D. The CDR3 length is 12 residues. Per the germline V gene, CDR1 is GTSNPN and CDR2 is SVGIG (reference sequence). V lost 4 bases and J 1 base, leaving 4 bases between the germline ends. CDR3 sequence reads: CAWNWNTGELFF. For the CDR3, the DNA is TGTGCCTGGAACTGGAACACCGGGGAGCTGTTTTTT.

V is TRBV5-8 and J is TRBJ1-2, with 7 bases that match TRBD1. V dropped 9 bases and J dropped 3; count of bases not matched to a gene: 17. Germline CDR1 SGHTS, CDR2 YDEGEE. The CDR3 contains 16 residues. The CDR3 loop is CATTDPFDRAHYGYTF. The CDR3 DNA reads TGTGCCACCACAGACCCTTTCGACAGGGCCCACTATGGCTACACCTTC.

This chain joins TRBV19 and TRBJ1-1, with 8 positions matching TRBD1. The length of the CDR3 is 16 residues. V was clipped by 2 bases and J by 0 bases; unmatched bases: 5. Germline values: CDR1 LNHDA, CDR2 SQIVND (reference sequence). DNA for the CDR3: TGTGCCAGTAGTATACTCGGACAGGGAGTGAACACTGAAGCTTTCTTT. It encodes CASSILGQGVNTEAFF.

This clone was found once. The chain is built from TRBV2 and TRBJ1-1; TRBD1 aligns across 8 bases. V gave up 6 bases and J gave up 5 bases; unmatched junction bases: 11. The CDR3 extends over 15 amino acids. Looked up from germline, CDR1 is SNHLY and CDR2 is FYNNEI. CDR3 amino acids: CASRSPGQGRTEAFF. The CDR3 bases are TGTGCCAGCAGGTCCCCAGGACAGGGCAGGACTGAAGCTTTCTTT. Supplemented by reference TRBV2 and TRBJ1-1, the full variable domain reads EPEVTQTPSHQVTQMGQEVILRCVPISNHLYFYWYRQILGQKVEFLVSFYNNEISEKSEIFDDQFSVERPDGSNFTLKIRSTKLEDSAMYFCASRSPGQGRTEAFFGQGTRLTVV.

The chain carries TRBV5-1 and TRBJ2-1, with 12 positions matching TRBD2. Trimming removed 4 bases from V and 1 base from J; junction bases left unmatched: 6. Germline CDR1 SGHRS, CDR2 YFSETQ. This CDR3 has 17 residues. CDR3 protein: CASSLGLAGISYNEQFF. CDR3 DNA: TGCGCCAGCAGCCTCGGACTAGCGGGGATATCCTACAATGAGCAGTTCTTC.

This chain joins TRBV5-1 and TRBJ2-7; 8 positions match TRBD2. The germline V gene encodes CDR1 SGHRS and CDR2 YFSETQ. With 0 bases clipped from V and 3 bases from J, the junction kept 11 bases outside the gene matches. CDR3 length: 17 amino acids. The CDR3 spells CASSLGARAGTSYEQYF. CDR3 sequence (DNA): TGCGCCAGCAGCTTGGGAGCGAGGGCCGGGACTAGCTACGAGCAGTACTTC.

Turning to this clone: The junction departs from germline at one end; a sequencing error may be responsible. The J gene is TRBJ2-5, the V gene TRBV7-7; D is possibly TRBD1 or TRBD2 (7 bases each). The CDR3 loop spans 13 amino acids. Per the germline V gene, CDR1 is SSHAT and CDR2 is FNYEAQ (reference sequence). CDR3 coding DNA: TGTGCTAGCAGCGGGACAGCCCAAGAGACCCAGTACTTC. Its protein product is CASSGTAQETQYF.

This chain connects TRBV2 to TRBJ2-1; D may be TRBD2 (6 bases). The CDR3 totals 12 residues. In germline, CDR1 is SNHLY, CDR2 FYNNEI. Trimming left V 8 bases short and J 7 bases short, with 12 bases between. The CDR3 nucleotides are TGTGCCAGCCGGACGGGGGAGAATGAGCAGTTCTTC. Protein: CASRTGENEQFF.

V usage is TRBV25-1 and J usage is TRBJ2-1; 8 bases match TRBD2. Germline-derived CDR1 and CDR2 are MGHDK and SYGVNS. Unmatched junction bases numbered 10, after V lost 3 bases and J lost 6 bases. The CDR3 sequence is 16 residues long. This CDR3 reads CASSDILSGSRNEQFF. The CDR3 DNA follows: TGTGCCAGCAGTGACATCTTGAGCGGGAGTCGCAATGAGCAGTTCTTC. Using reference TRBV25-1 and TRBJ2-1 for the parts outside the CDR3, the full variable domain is EADIYQTPRYLVIGTGKKITLECSQTMGHDKMYWYQQDPGMELHLIHYSYGVNSTEKGDLSSESTVSRIRTEHFPLTLESARPSHTSQYLCASSDILSGSRNEQFFGPGTRLTVL.

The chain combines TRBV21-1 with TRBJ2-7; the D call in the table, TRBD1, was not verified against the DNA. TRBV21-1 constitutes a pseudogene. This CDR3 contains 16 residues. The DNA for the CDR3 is TGTGCCAGGAAGACCAGGGGGTTAACCAAATCCTACGAGCAGTACTTC. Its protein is CARKTRGLTKSYEQYF.

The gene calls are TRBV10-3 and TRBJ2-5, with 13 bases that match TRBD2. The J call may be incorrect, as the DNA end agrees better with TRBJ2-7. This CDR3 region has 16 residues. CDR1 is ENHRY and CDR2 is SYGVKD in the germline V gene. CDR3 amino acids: CAISRGLAGVVSEQYF. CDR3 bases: TGTGCCATCAGTCGAGGACTAGCGGGAGTTGTAAGCGAGCAGTACTTC.

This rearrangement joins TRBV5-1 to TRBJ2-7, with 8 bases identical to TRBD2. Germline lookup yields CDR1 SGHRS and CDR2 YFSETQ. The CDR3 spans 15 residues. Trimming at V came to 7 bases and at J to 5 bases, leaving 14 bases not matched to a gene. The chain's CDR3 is CASVPASGGPHEQYF. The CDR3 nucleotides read TGCGCCAGCGTCCCCGCGTCGGGGGGGCCCCACGAGCAGTACTTC. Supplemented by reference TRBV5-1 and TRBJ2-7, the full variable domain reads KAGVTQTPRYLIKTRGQQVTLSCSPISGHRSVSWYQQTPGQGLQFLFEYFSETQRNKGNFPGRFSGRQFSNSRSEMNVSTLELGDSALYLCASVPASGGPHEQYFGPGTRLTVT.

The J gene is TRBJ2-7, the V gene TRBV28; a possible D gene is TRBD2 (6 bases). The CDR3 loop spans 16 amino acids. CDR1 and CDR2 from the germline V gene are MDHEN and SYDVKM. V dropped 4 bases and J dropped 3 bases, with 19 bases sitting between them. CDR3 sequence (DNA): TGTGCCAGCAGTTCTTCACCGGGACTCTCGGACTACGAGCAGTACTTC. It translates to CASSSSPGLSDYEQYF.

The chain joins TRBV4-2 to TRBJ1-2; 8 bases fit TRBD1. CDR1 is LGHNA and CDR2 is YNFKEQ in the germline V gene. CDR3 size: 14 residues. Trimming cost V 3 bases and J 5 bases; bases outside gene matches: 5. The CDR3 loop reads CASSHGQGVYGYTF. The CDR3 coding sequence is TGTGCCAGCAGCCACGGACAGGGTGTGTATGGCTACACCTTC.

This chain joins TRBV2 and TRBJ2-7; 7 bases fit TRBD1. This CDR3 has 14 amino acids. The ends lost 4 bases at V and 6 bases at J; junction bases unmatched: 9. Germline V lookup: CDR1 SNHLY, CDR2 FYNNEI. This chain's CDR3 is CASSVSLRDSEQYF. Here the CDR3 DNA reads TGTGCCAGCAGTGTGTCGCTAAGGGACAGCGAGCAGTACTTC.

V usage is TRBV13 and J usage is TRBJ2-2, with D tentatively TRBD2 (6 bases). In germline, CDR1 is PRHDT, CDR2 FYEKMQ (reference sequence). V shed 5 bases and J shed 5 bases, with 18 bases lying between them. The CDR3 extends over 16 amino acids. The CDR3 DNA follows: TGTGCCAGCAGCGGAACTAGCAGGAGAGTTACCGGGGAGCTGTTTTTT. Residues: CASSGTSRRVTGELFF.

The chain's CDR3 is CASSGSAGLAGDEQYF. The CDR3 coding sequence is TGTGCCAGCAGCGGGTCGGCGGGACTAGCGGGAGATGAGCAGTACTTC. V usage is TRBV7-9 and J usage is TRBJ2-7; TRBD2 agrees at 14 bases. This CDR3 is built from 16 residues. Germline V lookup: CDR1 SEHNR, CDR2 FQNEAQ (reference sequence). Trimming took 5 bases from V and 7 from J; bases not matched to a gene: 10. Looking up the rest from reference TRBV7-9 and TRBJ2-7 gives the full variable domain: DTGVSQNPRHKITKRGQNVTFRCDPISEHNRLYWYRQTLGQGPEFLTYFQNEAQLEKSRLLSDRFSAERPKGSFSTLEIQRTEQGDSAMYLCASSGSAGLAGDEQYFGPGTRLTVT.

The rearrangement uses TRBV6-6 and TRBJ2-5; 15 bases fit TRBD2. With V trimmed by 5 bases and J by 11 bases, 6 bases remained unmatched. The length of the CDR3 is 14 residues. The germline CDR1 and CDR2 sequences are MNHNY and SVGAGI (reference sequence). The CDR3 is CASSPGLAGGKQYF. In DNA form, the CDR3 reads TGTGCCAGCAGTCCGGGACTAGCGGGAGGAAAGCAGTACTTC.

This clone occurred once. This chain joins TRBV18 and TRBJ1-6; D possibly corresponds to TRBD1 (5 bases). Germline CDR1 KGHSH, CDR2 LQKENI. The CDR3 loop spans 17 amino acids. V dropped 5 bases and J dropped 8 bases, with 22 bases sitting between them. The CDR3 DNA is TGTGCCAGCTCAGAAGCACAGGAAGTTTCGGTGGATTCACCCCTCCACTTT. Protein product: CASSEAQEVSVDSPLHF.